This TCR beta chain stems from a study of control samples from healthy donors and cancer patients. Trimming shortened V by 0 bases and J by 1 base, and 5 bases separated the two germline ends. The CDR3 sequence is 14 residues long. Germline V gene data show CDR1 as SGHTS and CDR2 as YDEGEE. TCRdb keeps only in-frame clones here, not all; method: immunoSEQ multiplex PCR. The sample includes roughly 130,000 clones, about 94% of them seen just once. The source material was blood. The chain carries TRBV5-8 and TRBJ1-5, with D tentatively TRBD1 (5 bases). The clonotype was recovered from a man aged 30 to 39 in good health. The CDR3 spells CASSLGTSNQPQHF. The CDR3 DNA reads as TGTGCCAGCAGCTTGGGGACAAGCAATCAGCCCCAGCATTTT.